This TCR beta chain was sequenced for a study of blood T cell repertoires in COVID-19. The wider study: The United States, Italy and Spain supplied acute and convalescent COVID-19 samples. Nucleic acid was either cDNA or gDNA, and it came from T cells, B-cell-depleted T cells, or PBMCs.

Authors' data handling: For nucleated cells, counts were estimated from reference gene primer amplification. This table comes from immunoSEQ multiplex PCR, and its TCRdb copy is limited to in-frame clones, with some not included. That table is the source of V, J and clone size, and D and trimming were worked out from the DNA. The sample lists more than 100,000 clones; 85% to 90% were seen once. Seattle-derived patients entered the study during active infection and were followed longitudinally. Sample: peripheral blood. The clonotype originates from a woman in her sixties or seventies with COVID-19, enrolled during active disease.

CDR3 nucleotide sequence: TGTGCCAGTAGTATCAGTAGCAATCAGCCCCAGCATTTT. Translated: CASSISSNQPQHF. The chain uses TRBV19 and TRBJ1-5; no reliable D call. The CDR3 consists of 13 residues. Per the germline V gene, CDR1 is LNHDA and CDR2 is SQIVND (reference sequence). V was clipped by 3 bases and J by 0 bases, with 3 bases between them. The entire variable domain, with the rest obtained from reference TRBV19 and TRBJ1-5, is as follows: DGGITQSPKYLFRKEGQNVTLSCEQNLNHDAMYWYRQDPGQGLRLIYYSQIVNDFQKGDIAEGYSVSREKKESFPLTVTSAQKNPTAFYLCASSISSNQPQHFGDGTRLSIL.